This T cell receptor (beta chain) was sequenced in a study of cytomegalovirus exposure and HLA in healthy donors. The CDR3 loop spans 13 amino acids. In germline, CDR1 is MGHDK, CDR2 SYGVNS. With 1 base removed from V and 5 bases from J, the gap between germline ends came to 8 bases. As to this clone: What it binds is unknown.

PCR employed 60 Vbeta and 13 Jbeta primers. Some clones are missing from TCRdb's copy, which holds only in-frame ones; the method was immunoSEQ multiplex PCR. The table lists about 160,000 clones, roughly 89% of them singletons, with approximately 0.85% in the top ten. Findings and limits, study-wide: Overall, approximately 150 TCR beta chains were annotated as cytomegalovirus-associated. In a later analysis, TCR beta V- and J-gene trimming showed a link to a missense DCLRE1C variant. Being indistinguishable, some V segments were excluded, TRBV6-2 and TRBV6-3 among them.

Sequenced: PBMCs. V usage is TRBV25-1 and J usage is TRBJ1-1; D gene uncertain. This receptor was taken from a woman aged 25 to 45 in good health and CMV-seronegative. The CDR3 nucleotides are TGTGCCAGCAGTGAATCAGGAAATACTGAAGCTTTCTTT. This codes for CASSESGNTEAFF.